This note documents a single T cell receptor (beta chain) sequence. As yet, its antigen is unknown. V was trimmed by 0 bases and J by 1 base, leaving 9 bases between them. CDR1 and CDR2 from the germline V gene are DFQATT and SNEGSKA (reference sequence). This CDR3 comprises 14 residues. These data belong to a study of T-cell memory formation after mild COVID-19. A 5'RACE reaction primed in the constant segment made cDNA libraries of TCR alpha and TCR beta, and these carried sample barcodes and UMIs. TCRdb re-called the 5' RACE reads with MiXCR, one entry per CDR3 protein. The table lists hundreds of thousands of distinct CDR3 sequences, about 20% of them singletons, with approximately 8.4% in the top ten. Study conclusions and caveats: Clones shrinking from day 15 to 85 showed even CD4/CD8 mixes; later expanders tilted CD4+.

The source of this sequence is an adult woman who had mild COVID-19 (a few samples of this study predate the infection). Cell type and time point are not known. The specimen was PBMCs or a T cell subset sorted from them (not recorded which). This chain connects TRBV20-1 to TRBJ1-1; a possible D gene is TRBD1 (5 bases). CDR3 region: CSAREGLPNTEAFF. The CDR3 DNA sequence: TGCAGTGCTAGAGAGGGACTCCCGAACACTGAAGCTTTCTTT.